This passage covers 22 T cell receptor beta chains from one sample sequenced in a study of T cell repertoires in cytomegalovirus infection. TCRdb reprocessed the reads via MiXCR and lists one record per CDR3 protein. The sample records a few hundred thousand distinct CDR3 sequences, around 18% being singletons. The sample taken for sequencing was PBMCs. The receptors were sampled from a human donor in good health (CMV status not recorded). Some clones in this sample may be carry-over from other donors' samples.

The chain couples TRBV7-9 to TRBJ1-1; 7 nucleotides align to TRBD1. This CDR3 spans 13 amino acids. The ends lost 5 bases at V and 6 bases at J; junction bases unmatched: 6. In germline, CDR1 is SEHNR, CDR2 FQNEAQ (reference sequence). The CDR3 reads CASSLTGFAEAFF. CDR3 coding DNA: TGTGCCAGCAGCCTGACAGGGTTCGCTGAAGCTTTCTTT.

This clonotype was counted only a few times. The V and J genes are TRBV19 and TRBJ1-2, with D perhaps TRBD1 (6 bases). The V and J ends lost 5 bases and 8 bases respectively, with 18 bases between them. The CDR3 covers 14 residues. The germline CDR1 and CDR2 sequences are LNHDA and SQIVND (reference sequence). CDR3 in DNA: TGTGCCAGTAGTTCGGGAACAGGGATTTACGGCTACACCTTC. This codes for CASSSGTGIYGYTF.

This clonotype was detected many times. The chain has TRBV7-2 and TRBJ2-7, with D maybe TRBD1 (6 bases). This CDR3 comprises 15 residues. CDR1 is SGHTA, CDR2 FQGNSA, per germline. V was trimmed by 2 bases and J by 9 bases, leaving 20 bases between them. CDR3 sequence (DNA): TGTGCCAGCAGCTTATATACAGGGTTTATCAGTGGGCAGTACTTC. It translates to CASSLYTGFISGQYF.

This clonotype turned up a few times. As DNA, the CDR3 is TGCAGTGCTAGAGGGACCCCACGGGGCTACACCGGGGAGCTGTTTTTT. This sequence encodes CSARGTPRGYTGELFF. V gene TRBV20-1 combines with J gene TRBJ2-2; D assignment may be TRBD1 or TRBD2 (5 bases each). This CDR3 spans 16 amino acids. V dropped 1 base and J dropped 3 bases, with 15 bases sitting between them. Germline V gene data show CDR1 as DFQATT and CDR2 as SNEGSKA (reference sequence).

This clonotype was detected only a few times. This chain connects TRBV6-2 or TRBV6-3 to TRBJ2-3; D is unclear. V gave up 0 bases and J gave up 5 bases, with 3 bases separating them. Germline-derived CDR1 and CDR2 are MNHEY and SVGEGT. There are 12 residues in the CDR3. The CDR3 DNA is TGTGCCAGCAGTTACTCGAAAGATACGCAGTATTTT. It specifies CASSYSKDTQYF.

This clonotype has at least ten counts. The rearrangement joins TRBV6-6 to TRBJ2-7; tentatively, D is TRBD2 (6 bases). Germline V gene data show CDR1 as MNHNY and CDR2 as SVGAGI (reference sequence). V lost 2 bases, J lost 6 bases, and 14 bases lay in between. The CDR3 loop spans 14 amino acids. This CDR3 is CASSYAGSAREQYF. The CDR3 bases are TGTGCCAGCAGTTACGCCGGGAGCGCTCGCGAGCAGTACTTC.

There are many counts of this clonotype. The CDR3 region is CASSLGGTVSSYEQYF. DNA of the CDR3: TGTGCCAGCAGCTTAGGGGGGACGGTCAGCTCCTACGAGCAGTACTTC. The chain links TRBV7-2 to TRBJ2-7; D may be TRBD1 or TRBD2 (5 bases each). V was clipped by 1 base and J by 0 bases, with 13 bases between them. The CDR3 is 16 residues long. From germline, CDR1 is SGHTA and CDR2 FQGNSA. The whole variable domain, filled in from reference TRBV7-2 and TRBJ2-7, reads GAGVSQSPSNKVTEKGKDVELRCDPISGHTALYWYRQSLGQGLEFLIYFQGNSAPDKSGLPSDRFSAERTGGSVSTLTIQRTQQEDSAVYLCASSLGGTVSSYEQYFGPGTRLTVT.

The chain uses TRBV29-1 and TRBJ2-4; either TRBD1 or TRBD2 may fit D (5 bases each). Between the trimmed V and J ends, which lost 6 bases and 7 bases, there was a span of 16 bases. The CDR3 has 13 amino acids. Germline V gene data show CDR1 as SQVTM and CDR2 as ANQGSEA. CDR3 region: CSVVTGWGNIQYF. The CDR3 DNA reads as TGCAGCGTGGTGACTGGGTGGGGGAACATTCAGTACTTC.

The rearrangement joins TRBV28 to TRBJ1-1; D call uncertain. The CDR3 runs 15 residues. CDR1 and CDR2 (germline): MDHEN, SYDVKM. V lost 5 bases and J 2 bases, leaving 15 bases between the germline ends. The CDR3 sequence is CASSPPYQKNTEAFF. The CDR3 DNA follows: TGTGCCAGCAGTCCCCCGTACCAGAAAAACACTGAAGCTTTCTTT.

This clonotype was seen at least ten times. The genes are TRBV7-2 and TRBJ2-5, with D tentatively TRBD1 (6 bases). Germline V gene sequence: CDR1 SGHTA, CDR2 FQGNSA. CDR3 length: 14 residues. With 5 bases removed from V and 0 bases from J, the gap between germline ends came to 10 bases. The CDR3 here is CASSPRDNQETQYF. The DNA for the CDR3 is TGTGCCAGCAGCCCCAGGGACAACCAAGAGACCCAGTACTTC.

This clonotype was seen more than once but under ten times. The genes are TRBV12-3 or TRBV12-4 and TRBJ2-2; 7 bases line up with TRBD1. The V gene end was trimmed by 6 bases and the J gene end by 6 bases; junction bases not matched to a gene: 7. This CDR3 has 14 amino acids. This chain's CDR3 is CASRQGTGSGELFF. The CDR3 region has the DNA TGTGCCAGCAGACAGGGGACGGGCTCCGGGGAGCTGTTTTTT.

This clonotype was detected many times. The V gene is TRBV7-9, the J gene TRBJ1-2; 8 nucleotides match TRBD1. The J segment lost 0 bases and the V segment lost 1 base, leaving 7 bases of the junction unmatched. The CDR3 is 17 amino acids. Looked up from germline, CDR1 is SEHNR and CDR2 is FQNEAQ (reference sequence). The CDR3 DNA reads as TGTGCCAGCAGCTTAGGCGCAGGGGGCCGTCCTAACTATGGCTACACCTTC. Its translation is CASSLGAGGRPNYGYTF.

This CDR3 reads CASSQGLGLETQYF. The CDR3 DNA follows: TGCGCCAGCAGCCAAGGTCTGGGGTTGGAGACCCAGTACTTC. The chain links TRBV4-3 to TRBJ2-5; the D is unclear. Trimming took 1 base from V and 5 from J, leaving 11 bases between them. Germline-derived CDR1 and CDR2 are LGHNA and YSLEER. The CDR3 extends over 14 amino acids.

CDR3 coding DNA: TGTGCCAGCAGCTTGACAGCCGCTAACTATGGCTACACCTTC. Encoded protein: CASSLTAANYGYTF. V gene TRBV7-4 combines with J gene TRBJ1-2, with a tentative D call TRBD1 (5 bases). The CDR3 is 14 residues long. Germline assignment: CDR1 SGHVT and CDR2 SQSDAQ. V was cut by 3 bases and J by 0 bases, with 8 bases left in between.

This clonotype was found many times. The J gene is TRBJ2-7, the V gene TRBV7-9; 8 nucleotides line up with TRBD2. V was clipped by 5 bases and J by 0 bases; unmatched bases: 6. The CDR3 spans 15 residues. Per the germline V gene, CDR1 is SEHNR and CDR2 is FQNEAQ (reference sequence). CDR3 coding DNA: TGTGCCAGCAGCCCGATAGCGGGGCTCTCCTACGAGCAGTACTTC. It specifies CASSPIAGLSYEQYF.

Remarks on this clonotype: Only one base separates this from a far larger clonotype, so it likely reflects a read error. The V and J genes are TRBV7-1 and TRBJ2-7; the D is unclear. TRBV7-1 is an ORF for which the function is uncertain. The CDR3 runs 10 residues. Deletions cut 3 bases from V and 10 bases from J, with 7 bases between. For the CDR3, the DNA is TGTGCCAGCAGCTCGGAGAGCCAGTACTTC. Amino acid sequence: CASSSESQYF.

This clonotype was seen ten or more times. CDR3 DNA: TGTGCCAGCAGCCTACGCGGGGTCGGTGGAAACACCATATATTTT. It codes for CASSLRGVGGNTIYF. The chain joins TRBV7-9 to TRBJ1-3; D ambiguous. V was cut by 5 bases and J by 3 bases, with 14 bases left in between. The CDR3 covers 15 residues. Germline V gene lookup returns CDR1 SEHNR and CDR2 FQNEAQ (reference sequence).

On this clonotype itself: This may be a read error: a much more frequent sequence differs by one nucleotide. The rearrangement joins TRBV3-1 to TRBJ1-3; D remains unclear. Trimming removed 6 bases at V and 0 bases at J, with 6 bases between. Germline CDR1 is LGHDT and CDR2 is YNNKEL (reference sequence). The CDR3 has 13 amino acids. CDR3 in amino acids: CASRVGSGNTIYF. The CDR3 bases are TGTGCCAGCAGGGTGGGCTCTGGAAACACCATATATTTT.

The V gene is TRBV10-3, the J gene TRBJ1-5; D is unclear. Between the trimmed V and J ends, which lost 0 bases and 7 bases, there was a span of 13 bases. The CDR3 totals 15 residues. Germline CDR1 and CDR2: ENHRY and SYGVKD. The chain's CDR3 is CAISESRGGDQPQHF. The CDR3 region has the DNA TGTGCCATCAGTGAGTCGCGGGGAGGAGACCAGCCCCAGCATTTT.

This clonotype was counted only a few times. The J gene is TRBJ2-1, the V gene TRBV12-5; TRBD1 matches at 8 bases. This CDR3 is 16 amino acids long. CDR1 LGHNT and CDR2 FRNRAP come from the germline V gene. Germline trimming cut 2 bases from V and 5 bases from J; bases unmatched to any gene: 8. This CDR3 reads CASGLPTDRVDNEQFF. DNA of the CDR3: TGTGCTAGTGGTTTGCCGACGGACAGGGTCGACAATGAGCAGTTCTTC. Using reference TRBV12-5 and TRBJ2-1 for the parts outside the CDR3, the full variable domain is DARVTQTPRHKVTEMGQEVTMRCQPILGHNTVFWYRQTMMQGLELLAYFRNRAPLDDSGMPKDRFSAEMPDATLATLKIQPSEPRDSAVYFCASGLPTDRVDNEQFFGPGTRLTVL.

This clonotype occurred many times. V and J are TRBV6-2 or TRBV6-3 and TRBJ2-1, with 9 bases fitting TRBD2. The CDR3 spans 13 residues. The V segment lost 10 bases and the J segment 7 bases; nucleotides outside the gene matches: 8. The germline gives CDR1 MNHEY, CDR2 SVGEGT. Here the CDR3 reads CATLAGVGNEQFF. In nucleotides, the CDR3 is TGTGCCACCTTAGCGGGAGTGGGGAATGAGCAGTTCTTC.

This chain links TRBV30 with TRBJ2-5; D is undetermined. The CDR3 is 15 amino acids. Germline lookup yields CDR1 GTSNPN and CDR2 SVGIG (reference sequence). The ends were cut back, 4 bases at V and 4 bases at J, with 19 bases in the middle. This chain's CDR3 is CAWMPLFQLGETQYF. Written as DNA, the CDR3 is TGTGCCTGGATGCCCTTATTTCAGTTGGGAGAGACCCAGTACTTC.